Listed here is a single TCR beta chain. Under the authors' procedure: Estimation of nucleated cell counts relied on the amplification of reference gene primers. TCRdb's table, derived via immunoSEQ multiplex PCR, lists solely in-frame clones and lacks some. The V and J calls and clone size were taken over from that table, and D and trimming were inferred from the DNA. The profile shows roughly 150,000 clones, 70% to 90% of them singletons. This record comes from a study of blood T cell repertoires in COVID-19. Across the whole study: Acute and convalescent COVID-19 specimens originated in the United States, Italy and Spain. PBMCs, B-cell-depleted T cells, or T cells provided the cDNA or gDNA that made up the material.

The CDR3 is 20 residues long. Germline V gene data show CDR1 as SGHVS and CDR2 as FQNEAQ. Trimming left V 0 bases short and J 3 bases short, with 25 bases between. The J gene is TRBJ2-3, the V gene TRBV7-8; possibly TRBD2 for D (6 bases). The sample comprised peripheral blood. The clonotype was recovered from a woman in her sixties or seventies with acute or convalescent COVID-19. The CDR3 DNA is TGTGCCAGCAGCTTAGCCCTCCCCTTCCAGAGAGGAGGGAGGACAGATACGCAGTATTTT. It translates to CASSLALPFQRGGRTDTQYF. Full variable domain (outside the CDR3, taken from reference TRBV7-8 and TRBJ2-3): GAGVSQSPRYKVAKRGQDVALRCDPISGHVSLFWYQQALGQGPEFLTYFQNEAQLDKSGLPSDRFFAERPEGSVSTLKIQRTQQEDSAVYLCASSLALPFQRGGRTDTQYFGPGTRLTVL.